The 22 T cell receptor beta chains presented below share a single source sample, sequenced in a study of hypomethylating agent response in myelodysplastic syndrome. The table came from immunoSEQ multiplex PCR; TCRdb's copy has only in-frame clones and leaves some out. This sample has about 10,000 clones, with 75% to 85% found just once. The sequenced sample was bone marrow, obtained before or after starting hypomethylating agent treatment for myelodysplastic syndrome (not recorded which). The receptors here all came from a human donor with myelodysplastic syndrome.

V usage is TRBV29-1 and J usage is TRBJ2-7, with D unresolved. There are 12 residues in the CDR3. V was trimmed by 3 bases and J by 3 bases, leaving 9 bases between them. Germline CDR1 is SQVTM and CDR2 is ANQGSEA. This CDR3 reads CSVEGDGYEQYF. In DNA, the CDR3 is TGCAGCGTTGAGGGTGACGGCTACGAGCAGTACTTC.

V and J are TRBV6-1 and TRBJ1-5, with D maybe TRBD1 (5 bases). The CDR3 is made up of 17 amino acids. The V gene lost 3 bases and the J gene lost 4 bases, with 19 bases spanning the gap. CDR1 MNHNS and CDR2 SASEGT come from the germline V gene. The CDR3 region is CASSDWVPLGVNQPQHF. CDR3 nucleotides: TGTGCCAGCAGTGACTGGGTTCCTTTGGGGGTGAATCAGCCCCAGCATTTT.

The chain recombines TRBV28 with TRBJ1-5; D gene ambiguous. The germline V gene encodes CDR1 MDHEN and CDR2 SYDVKM. The CDR3 sequence is 13 residues long. The V and J ends lost 2 bases and 0 bases respectively, with 2 bases between them. The CDR3 DNA is TGTGCCAGCAGTTTAAATAGCAATCAGCCCCAGCATTTT. This gives the protein CASSLNSNQPQHF.

This rearrangement joins TRBV7-3 to TRBJ1-1, with a possible D match to TRBD1 (5 bases). CDR3 length: 13 residues. Per the germline V gene, CDR1 is SGHTA and CDR2 is FQGTGA. V lost 4 bases to trimming and J lost 5 bases, with 11 bases between them. In DNA form, the CDR3 reads TGTGCCAGCAGCTCCCTGGGGGAGACTGAAGCTTTCTTT. Translated, it gives CASSSLGETEAFF.

This clone was seen a handful of times. The rearrangement links TRBV2 to TRBJ1-6; 7 bases are shared with TRBD1. The CDR3 sequence is 15 residues long. Per germline, CDR1 SNHLY and CDR2 FYNNEI. Unmatched junction bases numbered 10, after V lost 5 bases and J lost 9 bases. The DNA of the CDR3 is TGTGCCAGCAGTCCACAGGGGTTTAGCGGTTCACCCCTCCACTTT. Amino acid sequence: CASSPQGFSGSPLHF.

The chain recombines TRBV9 with TRBJ2-4; D is perhaps TRBD2 (6 bases). V was clipped by 4 bases and J by 2 bases, with 16 bases between them. The CDR3 loop spans 16 amino acids. Germline CDR1 reads SGDLS; CDR2 reads YYNGEE. The CDR3 region is CASSPRGDRSKNIQYF. The DNA of the CDR3 is TGTGCCAGCAGCCCCCGCGGGGATCGATCCAAAAACATTCAGTACTTC. Looking up the rest from reference TRBV9 and TRBJ2-4 gives the full variable domain: DSGVTQTPKHLITATGQRVTLRCSPRSGDLSVYWYQQSLDQGLQFLIQYYNGEERAKGNILERFSAQQFPDLHSELNLSSLELGDSALYFCASSPRGDRSKNIQYFGAGTRLSVL.

The chain employs TRBV7-6 and TRBJ1-3, with TRBD1 as a possible D gene (5 bases). Germline-derived CDR1 and CDR2 are SGHVS and FNYEAQ. V was shortened by 5 bases and J by 3 bases, with 11 bases between the two germline ends. This CDR3 comprises 14 residues. CDR3 nucleotide sequence: TGTGCCAGCAGCCTTGGGGCAGTTGGAAACACCATATATTTT. It translates to CASSLGAVGNTIYF.

V and J are TRBV27 and TRBJ2-2, with D perhaps given as TRBD1 or TRBD2 (6 bases each). The CDR3 runs 15 residues. Germline CDR1 is MNHEY and CDR2 is SMNVEV (reference sequence). V dropped 7 bases and J dropped 2 bases, with 14 bases sitting between them. CDR3 in DNA: TGTGCCAGCATGCGACGGGGGCCCAACACCGGGGAGCTGTTTTTT. It yields the protein CASMRRGPNTGELFF.

The chain couples TRBV7-9 to TRBJ1-4; no clear D. Germline CDR1 is SEHNR and CDR2 is FQNEAQ (reference sequence). The CDR3 extends over 13 amino acids. Trimming removed 8 bases at V and 0 bases at J, with 7 bases between. CDR3 coding DNA: TGTGCCAGCTCTTTTGCAACTAATGAAAAACTGTTTTTT. Translating gives CASSFATNEKLFF.

The rearrangement joins TRBV7-8 to TRBJ2-3, with 9 nucleotides matching TRBD2. CDR1 and CDR2 from the germline V gene are SGHVS and FQNEAQ. The CDR3 totals 16 residues. V was pared by 1 base and J by 1 base, with 3 bases of the junction left unmatched. The CDR3 here is CASSLGRLAGTDTQYF. The CDR3 bases are TGTGCCAGCAGCTTAGGGCGACTAGCGGGCACAGATACGCAGTATTTT. The full variable domain, with the rest looked up from reference TRBV7-8 and TRBJ2-3, is GAGVSQSPRYKVAKRGQDVALRCDPISGHVSLFWYQQALGQGPEFLTYFQNEAQLDKSGLPSDRFFAERPEGSVSTLKIQRTQQEDSAVYLCASSLGRLAGTDTQYFGPGTRLTVL.

The chain joins TRBV5-1 to TRBJ2-7; D is perhaps TRBD1 (6 bases). The CDR3 consists of 17 residues. Per the germline V gene, CDR1 is SGHRS and CDR2 is YFSETQ. The V end lost 6 bases, the J end lost 1 base, and 23 bases lay between the germline ends. CDR3 coding DNA: TGCGCCAGCAAGAGAAGCCAGGAGGCAGGGGATTCCTACGAGCAGTACTTC. Its protein is CASKRSQEAGDSYEQYF.

The V and J genes are TRBV5-4 and TRBJ1-3, with 7 bases matching TRBD1. Trimming cost V 4 bases and J 3 bases; bases outside gene matches: 7. Per the germline V gene, CDR1 is SGHNT and CDR2 is YYREEE (reference sequence). The CDR3 sequence is 15 residues long. CDR3 DNA sequence: TGTGCCAGCAGCAAAGCACAGGGGTATGGAAACACCATATATTTT. This sequence encodes CASSKAQGYGNTIYF.

The chain is built from TRBV5-1 and TRBJ2-5; 7 nucleotides line up with TRBD1. V was clipped by 3 bases and J by 5 bases; unmatched bases: 7. CDR1 and CDR2 (germline): SGHRS, YFSETQ. The CDR3 extends over 14 amino acids. The CDR3 nucleotides are TGCGCCAGCAGCTCCTGGACAGGTCAGGAGACCCAGTACTTC. As protein: CASSSWTGQETQYF.

CDR3 region: CASSPLTSGGVGDTQYF. CDR3 in DNA: TGCGCCAGCAGCCCTCTTACAAGCGGGGGGGTTGGAGATACGCAGTATTTT. V is TRBV5-1 and J is TRBJ2-3; 10 bases match TRBD2. CDR1 is SGHRS, CDR2 YFSETQ, per germline. There are 17 residues in the CDR3. The J segment lost 5 bases and the V segment lost 4 bases, leaving 13 bases of the junction unmatched.

The V gene is TRBV2, the J gene TRBJ2-7; D is undetermined. The V end was cut by 6 bases, the J end by 6 bases, with 9 bases between. Germline CDR1 and CDR2: SNHLY and FYNNEI. This CDR3 is 11 amino acids long. The CDR3: CASSSQSEQYF. The CDR3 DNA is TGTGCCAGCAGCTCCCAGAGCGAGCAGTACTTC.

This clone was detected a few times. The chain is built from TRBV14 and TRBJ1-1; a possible D gene is TRBD1 (5 bases). Between the trimmed V and J ends, which lost 4 bases and 6 bases, there was a span of 18 bases. Germline-derived CDR1 and CDR2 are SGHDN and FVKESK. The CDR3 loop spans 15 amino acids. CDR3 sequence reads: CASSPGRNFASEAFF. The DNA for the CDR3 is TGTGCCAGCAGCCCGGGACGGAATTTCGCCTCTGAAGCTTTCTTT.

This clone was counted once. The V and J genes are TRBV18 and TRBJ2-7; D is undetermined. The V end was cut by 5 bases, the J end by 1 base, with 6 bases between. There are 12 residues in the CDR3. Looked up from germline, CDR1 is KGHSH and CDR2 is LQKENI. The CDR3 loop reads CASSGMSYEQYF. For the CDR3, the DNA is TGTGCCAGCTCAGGCATGTCCTACGAGCAGTACTTC.

J is TRBJ2-6 and V is TRBV4-1, with D unclear. This CDR3 is built from 15 residues. Germline CDR1 is MGHRA and CDR2 is YSYEKL. The ends were cut back, 1 base at V and 2 bases at J, with 6 bases in the middle. CDR3 sequence reads: CASSQGDPGANVLTF. The CDR3, as DNA: TGCGCCAGCAGCCAAGGTGACCCTGGGGCCAACGTCCTGACTTTC.

This clone was counted once. The CDR3, as DNA: TGCAGCGTTGAAAGCTGGGGGCCTAATGAAAAACTGTTTTTT. Translating it yields CSVESWGPNEKLFF. This chain links TRBV29-1 with TRBJ1-4; a weak D match, TRBD1 (6 bases). Deletions cut 2 bases from V and 3 bases from J, with 10 bases between. The CDR3 consists of 14 residues. CDR1 SQVTM and CDR2 ANQGSEA come from the germline V gene.

This clone showed up just once. The chain recombines TRBV6-1 with TRBJ2-5; TRBD2 matches at 9 bases. CDR1 MNHNS and CDR2 SASEGT come from the germline V gene. CDR3 length: 13 amino acids. Unmatched junction bases numbered 3, after V lost 6 bases and J lost 4 bases. The CDR3 is CASRTSGSETQYF. The CDR3 bases are TGTGCCAGCAGGACTAGCGGCTCAGAGACCCAGTACTTC.

The rearrangement joins TRBV7-3 to TRBJ2-1; D unclear. The V gene's germline CDR1 is SGHTA and CDR2 FQGTGA. The CDR3 runs to 15 residues. Trimming took 0 bases from V and 0 from J, leaving 6 bases between them. This CDR3 is CASSLTSSSYNEQFF. As DNA, the CDR3 is TGTGCCAGCAGCTTAACGAGCTCCTCCTACAATGAGCAGTTCTTC.

This chain joins TRBV27 and TRBJ1-2, with D uncertain. CDR1 is MNHEY, CDR2 SMNVEV, per germline (reference sequence). This CDR3 has 15 residues. Trimming took off 5 bases at V and 8 bases at J, with 21 bases between the two ends. The CDR3 nucleotides read TGTGCCAGCAGTCCCACGCAGGACCGGCCCGGGGGCTACACCTTC. The encoded protein is CASSPTQDRPGGYTF.